Each of the 20 T cell receptor beta chains below was sequenced from the same sample in a study of T-cell memory formation after mild COVID-19. TCRdb redid the calling of the 5' RACE reads with MiXCR, one entry per CDR3 protein. Among 400,000 to 500,000 distinct CDR3 sequences, 20% to 25% were seen once, and the ten largest hold 8.8%. Sequencing input: PBMCs or a T cell subset sorted from them (not recorded which). The receptors were sampled from an adult woman who had mild COVID-19 (a few samples of this study predate the infection). Cell type and time point are not known.

Only a few counts were recorded for this clonotype. V gene TRBV12-3 or TRBV12-4 combines with J gene TRBJ2-3; the D is unclear. This CDR3 region has 16 residues. V lost 0 bases to trimming and J lost 5 bases, with 15 bases between them. The CDR3 sequence: CASSLARTELRDTQYF. CDR3 in DNA: TGTGCCAGCAGTTTAGCGCGGACCGAGCTGAGAGATACGCAGTATTTT.

This clonotype was seen a handful of times. The V call is TRBV24-1, the J call TRBJ1-5; D gene ambiguous. The V gene lost 5 bases and the J gene lost 9 bases, with 16 bases spanning the gap. CDR1 KGHDR and CDR2 SFDVKD come from the germline V gene. The CDR3 consists of 14 residues. The CDR3 loop reads CATSAGAAQAPQHF. The CDR3 DNA is TGTGCCACCAGTGCGGGCGCGGCGCAGGCGCCCCAGCATTTT.

The genes are TRBV2 and TRBJ1-1; D is perhaps TRBD1 (6 bases). V was cut by 5 bases and J by 8 bases, with 24 bases left in between. CDR3 length: 16 residues. Germline-derived CDR1 and CDR2 are SNHLY and FYNNEI. The CDR3: CASSPTLSTGVTEAFF. The CDR3 nucleotides read TGTGCCAGCAGTCCAACCCTCTCGACAGGCGTCACGGAAGCTTTCTTT.

This clonotype was seen only a few times. J is TRBJ1-1 and V is TRBV29-1; D is uncertain. CDR3 size: 11 residues. V was trimmed by 6 bases and J by 1 base, leaving 6 bases between them. Looked up from germline, CDR1 is SQVTM and CDR2 is ANQGSEA. CDR3 nucleotide sequence: TGCAGCGTCACATGGAACACTGAAGCTTTCTTT. Encoded protein: CSVTWNTEAFF.

This clonotype has only a few counts. The V call is TRBV30, the J call TRBJ1-4; 12 bases map to TRBD1. This CDR3 has 13 amino acids. Losses at the gene ends were 4 bases for V and 8 bases for J; bases not matched to a gene: 2. Per the germline V gene, CDR1 is GTSNPN and CDR2 is SVGIG (reference sequence). The CDR3 sequence: CAWTGTGGEKLFF. In DNA, the CDR3 is TGTGCCTGGACGGGGACAGGGGGCGAAAAACTGTTTTTT.

The genes are TRBV12-3 or TRBV12-4 and TRBJ1-2; D is unclear. V was shortened by 5 bases and J by 5 bases, with 18 bases between the two germline ends. CDR3 length: 15 amino acids. In DNA form, the CDR3 reads TGTGCCAGCAGTCATTATGGCAGTGGAGGGTATGGCTACACCTTC. Encoded protein: CASSHYGSGGYGYTF.

The chain uses TRBV5-1 and TRBJ1-1; D ambiguous. The CDR3 contains 15 residues. CDR1 is SGHRS and CDR2 is YFSETQ in the germline V gene. Between the trimmed V and J ends, which lost 5 bases and 5 bases, there was a span of 19 bases. The CDR3 reads CASSLEASTRTEAFF. The CDR3 bases are TGCGCCAGCAGTCTGGAGGCATCCACCAGGACTGAAGCTTTCTTT.

This sequence joins TRBV20-1 and TRBJ1-1; D gene uncertain. Germline assignment: CDR1 DFQATT and CDR2 SNEGSKA (reference sequence). The CDR3 runs 13 residues. Trimming left V 2 bases short and J 4 bases short, with 11 bases between. In nucleotides, the CDR3 is TGCAGTGCTAGACCTCGAGGGAGCACTGAAGCTTTCTTT. Translating gives CSARPRGSTEAFF.

This clonotype was counted a few times. J is TRBJ1-5 and V is TRBV19, with TRBD1 identical over 7 bases. V was pared by 3 bases and J by 9 bases, with 11 bases of the junction left unmatched. In germline, CDR1 is LNHDA, CDR2 SQIVND (reference sequence). The length of the CDR3 is 15 residues. The CDR3 nucleotides are TGTGCCAGTAGTATGACAGGGATGAAGGATCCGCCCCAGCATTTT. It encodes CASSMTGMKDPPQHF.

The chain joins TRBV27 to TRBJ1-2, with a tentative D call TRBD1 (6 bases). Looked up from germline, CDR1 is MNHEY and CDR2 is SMNVEV (reference sequence). Trimming shortened V by 3 bases and J by 5 bases, and 19 bases separated the two germline ends. CDR3 length: 16 residues. The DNA for the CDR3 is TGTGCCAGCAGTTTCAGTCAGGGGAACTCGATTTATGGCTACACCTTC. The encoded protein is CASSFSQGNSIYGYTF.

This clonotype was observed a few times. The chain carries TRBV30 and TRBJ2-3; D is uncertain. Germline CDR1 and CDR2: GTSNPN and SVGIG (reference sequence). The CDR3 has 12 residues. Trimming took 5 bases from V and 2 from J, leaving 8 bases between them. The CDR3 reads CAWQRDTDTQYF. Here the CDR3 DNA reads TGTGCCTGGCAGAGAGACACAGATACGCAGTATTTT.

This clonotype was recorded a few times. The chain links TRBV29-1 to TRBJ2-2; D possibly corresponds to TRBD1 (5 bases). CDR3 size: 14 residues. Deletions cut 3 bases from V and 6 bases from J, with 14 bases between. Germline V gene data show CDR1 as SQVTM and CDR2 as ANQGSEA. CDR3: CSVEGTGPPGELFF. CDR3 sequence (DNA): TGCAGCGTTGAGGGAACAGGACCCCCCGGGGAGCTGTTTTTT.

The chain is built from TRBV7-2 and TRBJ2-2; no clear D gene. The CDR3 contains 15 residues. Germline V gives CDR1 SGHTA, CDR2 FQGNSA. Trimming took off 5 bases at V and 1 base at J, with 11 bases between the two ends. The CDR3 spells CASSPSGKNTGELFF. CDR3 DNA sequence: TGTGCCAGCAGCCCAAGTGGAAAGAACACCGGGGAGCTGTTTTTT.

The rearrangement links TRBV6-1 to TRBJ1-5; 7 bases align to TRBD1. The CDR3 runs to 14 residues. V lost 4 bases to trimming and J lost 3 bases; unmatched junction nucleotides: 3. Germline V CDR1 and CDR2: MNHNS, SASEGT. CDR3 sequence: CASSGQGYNQPQHF. The CDR3 coding sequence is TGTGCCAGCAGTGGACAGGGATACAATCAGCCCCAGCATTTT.

The V call is TRBV12-3 or TRBV12-4, the J call TRBJ1-2, with unresolved D. Trimming pared 2 bases from V and 11 bases from J, leaving 12 bases between. The CDR3 contains 12 residues. CDR3 region: CASSLKAASYTF. The CDR3 DNA reads as TGTGCCAGCAGTTTAAAGGCGGCCTCTTACACCTTC.

This clonotype was recorded once. V gene TRBV7-9 combines with J gene TRBJ2-5; 8 positions match TRBD1. This CDR3 contains 16 residues. CDR1 is SEHNR and CDR2 is FQNEAQ in the germline V gene (reference sequence). J gave up 4 bases and V 1 base, and 8 bases lay outside the gene matches. CDR3 bases: TGTGCCAGCAGCTTAGTTGCAGGGGGCGTCCCAGAGACCCAGTACTTC. This gives the protein CASSLVAGGVPETQYF.

The chain combines TRBV5-1 with TRBJ2-7; TRBD1 matches 10 bases. J gave up 5 bases and V 4 bases, and 0 bases lay outside the gene matches. From germline, CDR1 is SGHRS and CDR2 YFSETQ. The CDR3 runs 12 residues. CDR3 loop: CASSGTGDEQYF. The CDR3 bases are TGCGCCAGCAGCGGGACAGGGGACGAGCAGTACTTC. Filled out from reference TRBV5-1 and TRBJ2-7, the complete variable domain reads KAGVTQTPRYLIKTRGQQVTLSCSPISGHRSVSWYQQTPGQGLQFLFEYFSETQRNKGNFPGRFSGRQFSNSRSEMNVSTLELGDSALYLCASSGTGDEQYFGPGTRLTVT.

J is TRBJ2-3 and V is TRBV12-3 or TRBV12-4; 9 bases are shared with TRBD1. V shed 5 bases and J 0 bases; nucleotides not matched to a gene: 9. This CDR3 has 17 residues. The CDR3 reads CASSPGQGPSSTDTQYF. The CDR3 region has the DNA TGTGCCAGCAGTCCGGGACAGGGCCCATCTAGCACAGATACGCAGTATTTT.

V usage is TRBV7-9 and J usage is TRBJ2-7; TRBD2 agrees at 15 bases. V lost 4 bases and J lost 3; bases outside the gene matches: 7. The CDR3 totals 17 residues. Germline loops: CDR1 SEHNR, CDR2 FQNEAQ (reference sequence). This CDR3 is CASSSGLAGGHLYEQYF. The CDR3 coding sequence is TGTGCCAGCAGCTCGGGACTAGCGGGGGGCCATCTCTACGAGCAGTACTTC.

The chain joins TRBV6-6 to TRBJ2-7, with D unresolved. Per germline, CDR1 MNHNY and CDR2 SVGAGI (reference sequence). The CDR3 extends over 13 amino acids. V was shortened by 5 bases and J by 7 bases, with 15 bases between the two germline ends. The CDR3 here is CASSTSEPREQYF. The DNA for the CDR3 is TGTGCCAGCAGTACTTCCGAGCCGCGGGAGCAGTACTTC.